The present TCR beta chain was sequenced within a study of regulatory T cells in long-lasting Graves disease. This clonotype has ten or more counts. Its antigen is undetermined. Study-level results: Patients with persistent disease showed a bias toward TRBV28, TRBJ1-2 and TRBJ2-5. Lower TCR diversity was seen in persistent Graves' patients than in newly diagnosed ones.

Construction of the TCR beta libraries employed iRepertoire HTBI primers in conjunction with Arm-PCR of CDR3 regions. Each CDR3 protein is one row after TCRdb ran MiXCR on the multiplex PCR reads. The data hold under 700,000 distinct CDR3 sequences, with roughly 15% observed a single time. Sample time point: newly diagnosed GD, antithyroid drugs for less than 3 months. Construction of the TCR library relied on RNA isolated from PBMCs. The CDR3 has 12 amino acids. Germline CDR1 SQVTM, CDR2 ANQGSEA. V dropped 4 bases and J dropped 1 base, with 6 bases sitting between them. These data also formed part of another study, on T cells in Graves' hyperthyroidism and ophthalmopathy. That publication notes: Blood also showed most of the thyroid clonotypes that were expanded above 0.001.

The sequence was obtained from a woman in her forties or fifties with Graves disease. The rearrangement uses TRBV29-1 and TRBJ2-3; D remains ambiguous. Sequencing was performed on peripheral blood mononuclear cells (PBMCs), taken at new diagnosis, from a patient treated with antithyroid drugs. CDR3 DNA sequence: TGCAGCGTTGGGCCCGGCACAGATACGCAGTATTTT. Protein: CSVGPGTDTQYF.